The source of this T cell receptor beta chain is a study of T cell responses to AZD1222 COVID-19 vaccine. General observations from the study: Dominant at 160-218 and 743-854, vaccine-associated CD4 TCRs also spanned spike. The donor group comprised mostly white British people and more females; the analysis possibly underestimated clonal diversity. Repertoires were obtained only post-peak T cell response. Baseline seropositives among AZD1222 recipients totaled only five or six.

Comments on this clone: Its antigen remains unidentified.

The assay was immunoSEQ multiplex PCR, and TCRdb's table has in-frame clones only and misses some. This table has 99,000 or so clones, about 90% appearing once. This TCR was recovered from an adult in good health. Sequencing was performed on peripheral blood, taken on day 0 of AZD1222 vaccination.

The CDR3 reads CASSRGTDSYEQYF. The CDR3 DNA is TGCGCCAGCAGCCGGGGGACAGATTCCTACGAGCAGTACTTC. V and J are TRBV4-3 and TRBJ2-7, with 7 bases lining up with TRBD1. CDR1 is LGHNA, CDR2 YSLEER, per germline. J lost 1 base, V lost 4 bases, and 4 bases had no gene match. CDR3 length: 14 residues.